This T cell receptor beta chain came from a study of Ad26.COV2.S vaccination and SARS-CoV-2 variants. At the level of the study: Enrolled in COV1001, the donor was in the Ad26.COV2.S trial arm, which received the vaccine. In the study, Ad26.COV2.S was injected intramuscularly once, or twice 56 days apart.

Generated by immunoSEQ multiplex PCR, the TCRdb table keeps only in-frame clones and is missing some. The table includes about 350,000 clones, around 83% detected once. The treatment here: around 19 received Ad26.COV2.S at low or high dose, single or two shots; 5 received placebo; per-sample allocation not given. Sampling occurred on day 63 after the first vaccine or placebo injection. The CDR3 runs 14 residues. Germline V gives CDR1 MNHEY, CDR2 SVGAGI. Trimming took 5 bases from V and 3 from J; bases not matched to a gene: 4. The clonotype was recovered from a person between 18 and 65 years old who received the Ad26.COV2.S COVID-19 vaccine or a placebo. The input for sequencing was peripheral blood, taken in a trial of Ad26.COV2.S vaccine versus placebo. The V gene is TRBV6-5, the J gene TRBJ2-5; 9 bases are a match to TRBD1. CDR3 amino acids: CASSKGTGKETQYF. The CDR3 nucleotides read TGTGCCAGCAGTAAGGGGACAGGGAAAGAGACCCAGTACTTC.